This T cell receptor (beta chain) is drawn from a study of CD8 T cells in ankylosing spondylitis. Regarding the study as a whole: The study looked at matched synovial fluid samples from ankylosing spondylitis patients. Disease-linked clones were reported to be significantly enriched there.

In this sample, this clonotype turned up many times. Its target is not known. The CDR3 extends over 12 amino acids. Per germline, CDR1 SGDLS and CDR2 YYNGEE. Trimming took 0 bases from V and 7 from J, leaving 5 bases between them. A quantitative 5'-RACE method, one with molecular barcodes, was used to make TCR beta libraries. TCRdb reprocessed the 5' RACE reads via MiXCR and lists one record per CDR3 protein. The sample includes roughly 39,000 distinct CDR3 sequences, less than 3.5% of them seen just once. The chain carries TRBV9 and TRBJ2-1, with D hard to call. The sequence was collected from a male donor with ankylosing spondylitis or in good health (not recorded which). Sequencing used blood, either unsorted or a sorted T cell fraction (not recorded which). CDR3 sequence reads: CASSVVTNEQFF. CDR3 nucleotides: TGTGCCAGCAGCGTAGTGACGAATGAGCAGTTCTTC. Together with reference TRBV9 and TRBJ2-1, the CDR3 gives the full variable domain: DSGVTQTPKHLITATGQRVTLRCSPRSGDLSVYWYQQSLDQGLQFLIQYYNGEERAKGNILERFSAQQFPDLHSELNLSSLELGDSALYFCASSVVTNEQFFGPGTRLTVL.